Listed here are 7 T cell receptor beta chains from one sample, sequenced in a study of PD-1 blockade in classical Hodgkin lymphoma (dated by TCRdb to the early 2020s). Libraries were constructed by the immunoSEQ multiplex PCR assay. TCRdb holds this immuneACCESS table with in-frame rearrangements only. Some clones are missing; in checked studies, unresolved V genes explain under half, and the rest has no known cause. In all, the sample holds just over 20,000 clones, and about three quarters of those were seen once. The top ten hold 15% to 20% of the sample. In light of the paper, this sample's time point label describes: cycle 4 day 1 (C4D1), after five to seven weeks of nivolumab. Every trial patient had relapsed following autologous stem cell transplantation, and prior brentuximab vedotin exposure was what differed among cohorts A, B and C. Here the sequenced sample was peripheral blood mononuclear cells (PBMCs), taken before the fourth cycle of nivolumab. All receptors come from a human donor with classical Hodgkin lymphoma.

V usage is TRBV18 and J usage is TRBJ2-7, with 7 positions matching TRBD1. The trim removed 6 bases at V and 5 bases at J, leaving 7 bases unmatched. This CDR3 has 13 residues. CDR1 is KGHSH and CDR2 is LQKENI in the germline V gene. The CDR3 region is CASSSGQGDEQYF. The CDR3 DNA reads as TGTGCCAGCTCTTCCGGGCAGGGGGACGAGCAGTACTTC. The full variable domain, its missing parts supplied by reference TRBV18 and TRBJ2-7, is NAGVMQNPRHLVRRRGQEARLRCSPMKGHSHVYWYRQLPEEGLKFMVYLQKENIIDESGMPKERFSAEFPKEGPSILRIQQVVRGDSAAYFCASSSGQGDEQYFGPGTRLTVT.

The V gene is TRBV6-5, the J gene TRBJ1-5, with 8 positions matching TRBD1. Germline CDR1 reads MNHEY; CDR2 reads SVGAGI. Germline trimming cut 2 bases from V and 7 bases from J; bases unmatched to any gene: 7. The CDR3 has 15 amino acids. This CDR3 reads CASSYHPGGEQPQHF. CDR3 DNA sequence: TGTGCCAGCAGTTACCATCCAGGGGGCGAGCAGCCCCAGCATTTT.

The chain carries TRBV7-8 and TRBJ2-7, with D hard to call. The CDR3 consists of 13 residues. Germline V gives CDR1 SGHVS, CDR2 FQNEAQ. V shed 1 base and J shed 0 bases, with 4 bases lying between them. CDR3 in amino acids: CASSLGISYEQYF. In nucleotides, the CDR3 is TGTGCCAGCAGCTTAGGCATCTCCTACGAGCAGTACTTC.

The rearrangement joins TRBV7-9 to TRBJ1-6; no reliable D call. The germline V gene has CDR1 SEHNR and CDR2 FQNEAQ (reference sequence). This CDR3 has 16 residues. V shed 3 bases and J shed 7 bases, with 16 bases lying between them. The CDR3 loop reads CASSFHRVGRNSPLHF. Written as DNA, the CDR3 is TGTGCCAGCAGCTTTCACCGGGTCGGGAGGAATTCACCCCTCCACTTT.

This rearrangement joins TRBV18 to TRBJ2-2; D not resolved. Germline CDR1 is KGHSH and CDR2 is LQKENI. CDR3 length: 12 residues. V shed 4 bases and J shed 6 bases, with 6 bases lying between them. CDR3 sequence: CASSLGAGELFF. The CDR3 DNA reads as TGTGCCAGCTCACTGGGTGCCGGGGAGCTGTTTTTT.

This clone showed up just once. V and J are TRBV19 and TRBJ2-5, with 8 bases aligning to TRBD2. V lost 2 bases and J lost 5; bases outside the gene matches: 1. CDR1 and CDR2 (germline): LNHDA, SQIVND (reference sequence). The length of the CDR3 is 13 residues. Here the CDR3 DNA reads TGTGCCAGTAGTATATTAGCGGGGGAGACCCAGTACTTC. It encodes CASSILAGETQYF. Using reference TRBV19 and TRBJ2-5 for the parts outside the CDR3, the full variable domain is DGGITQSPKYLFRKEGQNVTLSCEQNLNHDAMYWYRQDPGQGLRLIYYSQIVNDFQKGDIAEGYSVSREKKESFPLTVTSAQKNPTAFYLCASSILAGETQYFGPGTRLLVL.

This clone occurred once. The DNA of the CDR3 is TGTGCCAGCAGTTACGACAGGGGAACAGACGAGCAGTACTTC. Translation: CASSYDRGTDEQYF. This rearrangement joins TRBV6-6 to TRBJ2-7, with 8 bases fitting TRBD1. V gave up 2 bases and J gave up 5 bases; unmatched junction bases: 5. The germline CDR1 and CDR2 sequences are MNHNY and SVGAGI (reference sequence). This CDR3 has 14 residues.